This TCR beta chain was documented in a study of T cells in Graves' hyperthyroidism and ophthalmopathy. This clonotype was observed at least ten times. As yet, its antigen is unknown. Study conclusions and caveats: Blood shared most expanded thyroid clonotypes above 0.001. Ophthalmopathy was told apart from stable hyperthyroidism by a 13 V-J model.

Using RNA transcripts as the source, TCR beta CDR3 regions were amplified. First-round RT-PCR with HTBI primers amplified the TCR CDR3 region. TCRdb re-analysed the multiplex PCR reads in MiXCR, keeping a single row per CDR3 protein. The data contain 100,000 to 130,000 distinct CDR3 sequences, about 17% of them singletons. J was trimmed by 4 bases and V by 0 bases; bases with no gene match: 5. The CDR3 extends over 15 amino acids. Germline CDR1 reads DFQATT; CDR2 reads SNEGSKA (reference sequence). The sample taken for sequencing was blood. The chain links TRBV20-1 to TRBJ2-5; the match to TRBD2 covers 10 bases. The source of this sequence is a woman between 45 and 65 years old with Graves' hyperthyroidism. CDR3 bases: TGCAGTGCTAGAGAATCAGCGGGAGGGGGAGAGACCCAGTACTTC. Protein sequence: CSARESAGGGETQYF.